Listed below are T cell receptor beta chains from one sample, sequenced in a study of blood T cell repertoires in COVID-19. The table came from immunoSEQ multiplex PCR; TCRdb's copy has only in-frame clones and leaves some out. In the table there are roughly 38,000 clones, around 76% of which are singletons. Specimen: peripheral blood. The receptors were sampled from a man aged 70-80 years with active or convalescent COVID-19. Both conserved end residues are part of each CDR3. The order of the fields is V gene, D gene, J gene, clone size, CDR3 DNA, CDR3 protein. A D gene is named only where the DNA matches it firmly. The size entry is marked missing in some rows and otherwise reads once, few, many or a size class.

>TRBV5-1|-|TRBJ1-3|-
TGCGCCAGCAGCTTGGATCCGGTTTCGGGAGGAAACACCATATATTTT
CASSLDPVSGGNTIYF
>TRBV24-1|-|TRBJ2-5|-
TGTGCCACCAATTCAGGGGTTAAAGAGACCCAGTACTTC
CATNSGVKETQYF
>TRBV12-5|-|TRBJ2-2|-
TGTGCTAGTGGTTTGGGGGCGGGGCACGGCACCGGGGAGCTGTTTTTT
CASGLGAGHGTGELFF
>TRBV5-6|TRBD1|TRBJ2-7|-
TGTGCCAGCAGTTCTATTAAACGCACAGGGGTACGCGAGCAGTACTTC
CASSSIKRTGVREQYF
>TRBV6-5|-|TRBJ2-7|-
TGTGCCAGCAGAGCTTCTTCTTACTACGAGCAGTACTTC
CASRASSYYEQYF
>TRBV5-4|-|TRBJ1-6|-
TGTGCCAGCGCCGAGGCGGCGAATTCACCCCTCCACTTT
CASAEAANSPLHF
>TRBV14|-|TRBJ2-5|-
TGTGCCAGCAGCCCTCGGTTCACAGGGTGGAGAGAGACCCAGTACTTC
CASSPRFTGWRETQYF
>TRBV19|TRBD1|TRBJ1-2|-
TGTGCCAGTAAAGCGACAGGGACAGGTGGCTACACCTTC
CASKATGTGGYTF
>TRBV7-2|-|TRBJ2-5|-
TGTGCCAGCAGCTTAGGACCCAGGGTTCAAGAGACCCAGTACTTC
CASSLGPRVQETQYF
>TRBV5-1|-|TRBJ2-7|-
TGCGCCAGCAGCTTCCAAAGGACAGCCTCCTACGAGCAGTACTTC
CASSFQRTASYEQYF
>TRBV10-3|-|TRBJ1-2|-
TGTGCCATCAGTGAGTCTCCGGGGGGCTATGGCTACACCTTC
CAISESPGGYGYTF
>TRBV4-1|TRBD2|TRBJ2-5|-
TGCGCCAGCAGCCAGACTACTAGCGGAGGACAAGAGACCCAGTACTTC
CASSQTTSGGQETQYF
>TRBV28|TRBD1|TRBJ2-6|few
TGTGCCAGCAGTATTAGACAGGGGAGCCCTGGGGCCAACGTCCTGACTTTC
CASSIRQGSPGANVLTF
>TRBV27|TRBD2|TRBJ2-1|-
TGTGCCAGCAGTTTTCGGCGGGGGGGCGGGGAGCAGTTCTTC
CASSFRRGGGEQFF
>TRBV19|-|TRBJ1-6|-
TGTGCCAGTAGTAACAATCCAGGACAGTTTGGATCCTATAATTCACCCCTCCACTTT
CASSNNPGQFGSYNSPLHF
>TRBV3-1/TRBV3-2|-|TRBJ1-1|-
TGTGCCAGCAGCCAAGACGGCAGGGCCACTGAAGCTTTCTTT
CASSQDGRATEAFF
>TRBV10-2|TRBD2|TRBJ2-7|few
TGCGCCACAAACTCCGAGAGCGGGGGGTCCTACGAGCAGTACTTC
CATNSESGGSYEQYF
>TRBV27|-|TRBJ2-1|-
TGTGCCAGCAGTTGGGTTGGAGCCCACAATGAGCAGTTCTTC
CASSWVGAHNEQFF
>TRBV27|-|TRBJ1-1|-
TGTGCCAGCAGTTTAAACGGGAACACTGAAGCTTTCTTT
CASSLNGNTEAFF
>TRBV30|-|TRBJ1-1|-
TGTGCCTGGAGCAGGACTGAAGCTTTCTTT
CAWSRTEAFF
>TRBV19|TRBD1|TRBJ1-2|-
TGTGCCAGTAGTATCGGCGACAGGGGAGCGGGAATCTATGGCTACACCTTC
CASSIGDRGAGIYGYTF
>TRBV6-5|TRBD1|TRBJ1-4|-
TGTGCCAGCGTGCAGGGGGCGCACACTAATGAAAAACTGTTTTTT
CASVQGAHTNEKLFF
>TRBV2|TRBD2|TRBJ2-5|-
TGTGCCAGCAGTCTTAGCGGGGGGGCCTTAGAGACCCAGTACTTC
CASSLSGGALETQYF
>TRBV6-5|TRBD1|TRBJ1-5|-
TGTGCCAGCAGACGACAGGGTAATCAGCCCCAGCATTTT
CASRRQGNQPQHF
>TRBV6-1|-|TRBJ1-3|-
TGTGCCAGCAGTGTCTATATATCGGGAGGCCAGCACACCATATATTTT
CASSVYISGGQHTIYF
>TRBV28|-|TRBJ1-1|once
TGTGCCAGCAGTTCCGTTCGACTCGGCCATGAAGCTTTCTTT
CASSSVRLGHEAFF
>TRBV6-1|-|TRBJ2-1|-
TGTGCCAGCAGTGAACACGGCGGCCCCTACAATGAGCAGTTCTTC
CASSEHGGPYNEQFF
>TRBV11-3|-|TRBJ1-6|-
TGTGCCAGCAGCTTAGCCAGTTCACCCCTCCACTTT
CASSLASSPLHF
>TRBV28|TRBD2|TRBJ2-4|-
TGTGCCAGCAGTTTGGGAGGGGCCAAAAACATTCAGTACTTC
CASSLGGAKNIQYF
>TRBV13|TRBD1|TRBJ2-7|-
TGTGCCAGCAGCTTACGGGACAGGGGGCTCTCCTACGAGCAGTACTTC
CASSLRDRGLSYEQYF
>TRBV6-5|-|TRBJ2-7|-
TGTGCCAGCACCATAGGACAGTTTAGTACCTACGAGCAGTACTTC
CASTIGQFSTYEQYF
>TRBV7-6|-|TRBJ2-7|medium-sized
TGTGCCAGCAGCTTCGCGGGGTCCTACGAGCAGTACTTC
CASSFAGSYEQYF
>TRBV6-5|-|TRBJ1-1|-
TGTGCCAGCAGTCCCCGGGAGAGGACTGAAGCTTTCTTT
CASSPRERTEAFF
>TRBV2|-|TRBJ1-5|-
TGTGCCAGCAGTGAAACAACGACAGGCCGAATGCCCCAGCATTTT
CASSETTTGRMPQHF
>TRBV6-5|TRBD1|TRBJ1-2|-
TGTGCCACCCTCGAAGGACAGGGCTTCAACTATGGCTACACCTTC
CATLEGQGFNYGYTF
>TRBV10-2|-|TRBJ1-5|-
TGCGCCAGCAAAAGAGGGGAGGGTCAGCCCCAGCATTTT
CASKRGEGQPQHF
>TRBV19|-|TRBJ2-3|once
TGTGCCAGTATCCCTAAGAGAACAGATACGCAGTATTTT
CASIPKRTDTQYF
>TRBV3-1/TRBV3-2|-|TRBJ1-1|-
TGTGCCAGCAGCGAATCTACAGGGTCTAGGACTGAAGCTTTCTTT
CASSESTGSRTEAFF
>TRBV4-2|-|TRBJ2-3|-
TGTGCCAGCAGCCAAGACAGTGATACGCAGTATTTT
CASSQDSDTQYF
>TRBV6-1|-|TRBJ1-2|-
TGTGCCAGCAGTGGTTTGATAGTTCCCAGGGCGGATGGCTACACCTTC
CASSGLIVPRADGYTF
>TRBV5-5|TRBD2|TRBJ2-5|-
TGTGCCAGCAGCTCGGACCCTAGCGGGGGGGGAGAGACCCAGTACTTC
CASSSDPSGGGETQYF
>TRBV28|-|TRBJ2-6|-
TGTGCCAGCAGTTCTCGGGTCCCTGGGGCCAACGTCCTGACTTTC
CASSSRVPGANVLTF
>TRBV5-5|TRBD1|TRBJ1-2|-
TGTGCCAGCAGCTTCTCTCGGGACAGGGGCGATGGCTACACCTTC
CASSFSRDRGDGYTF
>TRBV29-1|-|TRBJ2-7|-
TGCAGCGTTGGCCTGGCGGCGTACGAGCAGTACTTC
CSVGLAAYEQYF
>TRBV28|-|TRBJ1-2|-
TGTGCCAGCAGTCCGTCGACACTCTGGGGCTACACCTTC
CASSPSTLWGYTF
>TRBV19|TRBD1|TRBJ1-5|-
TGTGCCAGGAACAGGGGCGAAGGAGGTCAGCCCCAGCATTTT
CARNRGEGGQPQHF
>TRBV7-9|-|TRBJ2-1|-
TGTGCCAGCAGCCGGACCAGGGGATCCTACAATGAGCAGTTCTTC
CASSRTRGSYNEQFF
>TRBV6-1|-|TRBJ2-1|-
TGTGCCAGCAGTGAAAGACAGAGATCTAATGAGCAGTTCTTC
CASSERQRSNEQFF
>TRBV6-5|TRBD2|TRBJ2-7|-
TGTGCCAGCAGTTACTCGTTCGGGACTAAAGGCTACGAGCAGTACTTC
CASSYSFGTKGYEQYF